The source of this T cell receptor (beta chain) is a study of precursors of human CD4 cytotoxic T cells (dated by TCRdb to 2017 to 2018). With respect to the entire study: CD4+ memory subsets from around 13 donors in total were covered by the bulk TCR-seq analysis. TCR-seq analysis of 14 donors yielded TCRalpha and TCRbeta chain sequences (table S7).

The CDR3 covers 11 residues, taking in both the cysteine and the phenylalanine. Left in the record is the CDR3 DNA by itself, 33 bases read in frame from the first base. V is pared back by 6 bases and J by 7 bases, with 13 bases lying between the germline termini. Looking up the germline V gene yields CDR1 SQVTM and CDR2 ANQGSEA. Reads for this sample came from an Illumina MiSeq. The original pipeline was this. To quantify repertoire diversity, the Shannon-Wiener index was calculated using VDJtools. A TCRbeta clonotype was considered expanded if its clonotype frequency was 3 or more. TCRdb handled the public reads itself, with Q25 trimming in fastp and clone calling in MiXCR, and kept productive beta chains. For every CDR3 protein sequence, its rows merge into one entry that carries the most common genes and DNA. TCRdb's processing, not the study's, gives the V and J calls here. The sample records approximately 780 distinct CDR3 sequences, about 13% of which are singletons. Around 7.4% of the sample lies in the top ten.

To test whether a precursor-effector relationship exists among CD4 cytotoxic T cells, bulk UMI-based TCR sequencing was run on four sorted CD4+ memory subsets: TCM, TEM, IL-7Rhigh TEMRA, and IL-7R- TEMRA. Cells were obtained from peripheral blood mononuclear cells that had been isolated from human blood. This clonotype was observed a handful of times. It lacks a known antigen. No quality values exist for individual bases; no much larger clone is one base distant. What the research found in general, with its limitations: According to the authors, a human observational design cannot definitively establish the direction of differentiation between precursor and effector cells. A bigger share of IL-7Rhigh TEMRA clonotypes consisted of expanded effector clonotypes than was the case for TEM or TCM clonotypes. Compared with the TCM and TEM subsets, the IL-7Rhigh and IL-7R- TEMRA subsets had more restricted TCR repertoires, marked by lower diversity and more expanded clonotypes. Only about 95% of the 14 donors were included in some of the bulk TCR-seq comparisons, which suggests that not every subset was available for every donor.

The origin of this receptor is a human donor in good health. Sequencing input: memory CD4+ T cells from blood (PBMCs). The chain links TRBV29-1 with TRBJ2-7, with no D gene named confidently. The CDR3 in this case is CSVRDHVEQYF. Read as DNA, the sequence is TGCAGCGTCCGTGATCATGTTGAGCAGTACTTC.